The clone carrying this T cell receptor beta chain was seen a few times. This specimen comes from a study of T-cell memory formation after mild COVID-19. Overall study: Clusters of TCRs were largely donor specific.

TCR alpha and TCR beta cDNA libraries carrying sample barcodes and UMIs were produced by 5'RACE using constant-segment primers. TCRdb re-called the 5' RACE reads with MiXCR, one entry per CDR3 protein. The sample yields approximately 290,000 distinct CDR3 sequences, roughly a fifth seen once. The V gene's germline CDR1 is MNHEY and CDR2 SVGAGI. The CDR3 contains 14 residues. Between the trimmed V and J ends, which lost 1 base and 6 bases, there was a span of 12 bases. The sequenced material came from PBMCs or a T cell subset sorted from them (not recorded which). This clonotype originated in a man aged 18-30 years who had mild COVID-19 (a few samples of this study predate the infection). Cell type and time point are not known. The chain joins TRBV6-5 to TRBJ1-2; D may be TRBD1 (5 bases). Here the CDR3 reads CASSYWGAIDGYTF. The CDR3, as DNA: TGTGCCAGCAGTTACTGGGGCGCGATTGATGGCTACACCTTC.